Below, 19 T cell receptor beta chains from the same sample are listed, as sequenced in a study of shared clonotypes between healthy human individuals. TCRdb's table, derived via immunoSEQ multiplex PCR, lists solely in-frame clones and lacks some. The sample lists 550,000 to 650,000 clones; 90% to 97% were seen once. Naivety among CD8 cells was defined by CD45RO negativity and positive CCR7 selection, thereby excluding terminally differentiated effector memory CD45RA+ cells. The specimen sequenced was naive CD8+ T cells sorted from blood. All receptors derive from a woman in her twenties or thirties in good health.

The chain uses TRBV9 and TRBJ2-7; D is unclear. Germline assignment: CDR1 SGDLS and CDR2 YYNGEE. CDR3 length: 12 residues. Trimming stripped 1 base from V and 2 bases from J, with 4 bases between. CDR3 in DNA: TGTGCCAGCAGCGTAACCCCCTACGAGCAGTACTTC. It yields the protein CASSVTPYEQYF. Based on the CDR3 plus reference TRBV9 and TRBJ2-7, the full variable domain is DSGVTQTPKHLITATGQRVTLRCSPRSGDLSVYWYQQSLDQGLQFLIQYYNGEERAKGNILERFSAQQFPDLHSELNLSSLELGDSALYFCASSVTPYEQYFGPGTRLTVT.

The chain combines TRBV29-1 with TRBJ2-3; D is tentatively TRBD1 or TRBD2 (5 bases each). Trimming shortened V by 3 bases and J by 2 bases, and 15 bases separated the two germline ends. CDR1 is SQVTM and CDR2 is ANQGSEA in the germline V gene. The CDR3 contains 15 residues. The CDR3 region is CSVDLDGTHTDTQYF. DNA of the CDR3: TGCAGCGTTGATTTAGACGGGACCCACACAGATACGCAGTATTTT.

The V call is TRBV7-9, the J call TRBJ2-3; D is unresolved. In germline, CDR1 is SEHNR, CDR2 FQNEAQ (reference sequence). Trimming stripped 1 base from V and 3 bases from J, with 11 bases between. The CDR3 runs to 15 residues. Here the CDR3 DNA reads TGTGCCAGCAGCTTAGAATCCTTTGGGACAGATACGCAGTATTTT. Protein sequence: CASSLESFGTDTQYF. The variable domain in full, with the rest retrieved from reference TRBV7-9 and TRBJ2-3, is DTGVSQNPRHKITKRGQNVTFRCDPISEHNRLYWYRQTLGQGPEFLTYFQNEAQLEKSRLLSDRFSAERPKGSFSTLEIQRTEQGDSAMYLCASSLESFGTDTQYFGPGTRLTVL.

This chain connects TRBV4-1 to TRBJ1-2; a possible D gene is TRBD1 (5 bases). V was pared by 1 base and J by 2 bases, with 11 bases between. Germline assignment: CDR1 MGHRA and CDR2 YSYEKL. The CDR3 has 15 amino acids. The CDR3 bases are TGCGCCAGCAGCCAAGGGGCGGGACGGAACTATGGCTACACCTTC. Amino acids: CASSQGAGRNYGYTF.

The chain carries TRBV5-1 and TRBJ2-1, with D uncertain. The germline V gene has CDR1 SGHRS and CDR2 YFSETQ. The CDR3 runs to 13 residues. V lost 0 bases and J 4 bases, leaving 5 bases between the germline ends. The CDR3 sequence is CASSLDGYNEQFF. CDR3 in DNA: TGCGCCAGCAGCTTGGACGGATACAATGAGCAGTTCTTC.

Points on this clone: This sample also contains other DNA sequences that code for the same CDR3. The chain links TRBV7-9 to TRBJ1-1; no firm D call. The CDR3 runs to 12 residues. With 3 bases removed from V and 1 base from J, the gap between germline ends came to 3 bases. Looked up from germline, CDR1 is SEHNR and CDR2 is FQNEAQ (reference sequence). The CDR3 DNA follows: TGTGCCAGCAGCTTCGGGAACACTGAAGCTTTCTTT. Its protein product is CASSFGNTEAFF. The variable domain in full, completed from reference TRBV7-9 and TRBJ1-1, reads DTGVSQNPRHKITKRGQNVTFRCDPISEHNRLYWYRQTLGQGPEFLTYFQNEAQLEKSRLLSDRFSAERPKGSFSTLEIQRTEQGDSAMYLCASSFGNTEAFFGQGTRLTVV.

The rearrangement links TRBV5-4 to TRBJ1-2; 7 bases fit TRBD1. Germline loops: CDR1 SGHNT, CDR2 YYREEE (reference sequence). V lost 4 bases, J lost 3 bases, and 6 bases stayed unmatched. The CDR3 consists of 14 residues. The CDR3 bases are TGTGCCAGCAGCCTATACAGGGGTGACTATGGCTACACCTTC. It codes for CASSLYRGDYGYTF.

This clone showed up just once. The DNA for the CDR3 is TGTGCCAGCAGTTTTACCGGAGTAGCTGGCGAGCAGTACTTC. Translation: CASSFTGVAGEQYF. The V call is TRBV27, the J call TRBJ2-7; D gene unclear. The length of the CDR3 is 14 residues. CDR1 and CDR2 (germline): MNHEY, SMNVEV (reference sequence). Trimming left V 3 bases short and J 6 bases short, with 15 bases between.

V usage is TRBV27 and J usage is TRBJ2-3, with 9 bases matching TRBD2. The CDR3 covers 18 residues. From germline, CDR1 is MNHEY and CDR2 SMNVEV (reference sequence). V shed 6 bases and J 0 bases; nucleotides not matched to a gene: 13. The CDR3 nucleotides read TGTGCCAGCAGCTCCCAAGTAATGCGGGAGGGCAGCACAGATACGCAGTATTTT. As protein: CASSSQVMREGSTDTQYF.

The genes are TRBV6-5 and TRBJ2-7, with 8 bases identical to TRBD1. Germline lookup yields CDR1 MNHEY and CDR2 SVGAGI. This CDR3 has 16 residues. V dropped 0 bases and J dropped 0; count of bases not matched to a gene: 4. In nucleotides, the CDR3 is TGTGCCAGCAGTTACTCTACGGGACAGGTCTCCTACGAGCAGTACTTC. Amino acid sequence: CASSYSTGQVSYEQYF.

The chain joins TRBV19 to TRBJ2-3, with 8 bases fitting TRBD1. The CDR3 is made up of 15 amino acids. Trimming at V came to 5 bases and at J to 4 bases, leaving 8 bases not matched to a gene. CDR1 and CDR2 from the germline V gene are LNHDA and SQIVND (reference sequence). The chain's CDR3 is CASSRTGLSSDTQYF. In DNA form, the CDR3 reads TGTGCCAGTAGTCGGACAGGGTTATCCTCAGATACGCAGTATTTT.

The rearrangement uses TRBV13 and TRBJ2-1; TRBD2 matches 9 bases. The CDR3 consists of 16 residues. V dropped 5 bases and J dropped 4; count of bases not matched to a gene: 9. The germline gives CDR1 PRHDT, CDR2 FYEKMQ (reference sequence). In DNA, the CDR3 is TGTGCCAGCAGCCATATTTCTAGCGGGGATTACAATGAGCAGTTCTTC. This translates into CASSHISSGDYNEQFF.

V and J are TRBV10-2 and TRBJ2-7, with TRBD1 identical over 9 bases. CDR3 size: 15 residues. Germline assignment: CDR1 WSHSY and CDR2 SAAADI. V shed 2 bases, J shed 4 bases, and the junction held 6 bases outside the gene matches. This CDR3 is CASSEGTGFAYEQYF. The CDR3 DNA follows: TGCGCCAGCAGTGAGGGGACAGGGTTCGCTTACGAGCAGTACTTC.

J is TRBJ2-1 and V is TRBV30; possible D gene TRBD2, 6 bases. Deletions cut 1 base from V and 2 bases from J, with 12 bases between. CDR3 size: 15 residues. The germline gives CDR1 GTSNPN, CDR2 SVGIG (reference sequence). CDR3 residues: CAWSATSAAYNEQFF. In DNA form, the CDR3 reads TGTGCCTGGAGTGCGACTAGTGCGGCCTACAATGAGCAGTTCTTC. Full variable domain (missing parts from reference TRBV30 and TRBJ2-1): SQTIHQWPATLVQPVGSPLSLECTVEGTSNPNLYWYRQAAGRGLQLLFYSVGIGQISSEVPQNLSASRPQDRQFILSSKKLLLSDSGFYLCAWSATSAAYNEQFFGPGTRLTVL.

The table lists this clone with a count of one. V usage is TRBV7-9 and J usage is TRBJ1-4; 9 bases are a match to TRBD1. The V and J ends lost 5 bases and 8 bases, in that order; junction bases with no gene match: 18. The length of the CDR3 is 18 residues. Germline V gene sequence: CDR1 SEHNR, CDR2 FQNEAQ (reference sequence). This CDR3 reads CASSDRDRDPRSREKLFF. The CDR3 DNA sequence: TGTGCCAGCAGCGACCGGGACAGGGACCCCCGAAGTCGGGAAAAACTGTTTTTT.

CDR3 in DNA: TGTGCCAGCAGCAAGTCCCGGGACAGGGAATGGCGGTATCAGCCCCAGCATTTT. Translated, it gives CASSKSRDREWRYQPQHF. This sequence joins TRBV21-1 and TRBJ1-5; the table calls TRBD1, which could not be checked here. TRBV21-1 is a pseudogene locus. The CDR3 contains 18 residues.

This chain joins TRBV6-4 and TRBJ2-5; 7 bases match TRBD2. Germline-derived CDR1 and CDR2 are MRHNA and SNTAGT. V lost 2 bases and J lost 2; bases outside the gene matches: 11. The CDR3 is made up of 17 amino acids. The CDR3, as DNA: TGTGCCAGCAGTGACCCACTATTACTAGCGACTCAAGAGACCCAGTACTTC. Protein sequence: CASSDPLLLATQETQYF.

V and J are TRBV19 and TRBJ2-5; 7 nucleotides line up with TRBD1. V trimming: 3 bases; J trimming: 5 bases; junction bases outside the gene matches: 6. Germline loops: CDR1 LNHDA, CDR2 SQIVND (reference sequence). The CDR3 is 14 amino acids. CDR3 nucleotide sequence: TGTGCCAGTAGTATGTTTCGGGACAGTGAGACCCAGTACTTC. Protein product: CASSMFRDSETQYF.

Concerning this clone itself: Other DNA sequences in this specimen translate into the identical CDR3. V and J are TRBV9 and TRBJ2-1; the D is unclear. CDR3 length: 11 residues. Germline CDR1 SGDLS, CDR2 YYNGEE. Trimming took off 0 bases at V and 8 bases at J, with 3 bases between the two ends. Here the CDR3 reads CASSVGDEQFF. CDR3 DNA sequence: TGTGCCAGCAGCGTAGGGGATGAGCAGTTCTTC.